This is a list of T cell receptor beta chains from one sample in a study of T cell responses to AZD1222 COVID-19 vaccine. Only in-frame clones appear in the TCRdb table, and some are missing; sequencing was by immunoSEQ multiplex PCR. The sample carries 90,000 to 150,000 clones, less than 90% recorded once. The source material was peripheral blood, sampled on day 0 of AZD1222 vaccination. These receptor sequences come from an adult in good health. The CDR3 runs from the conserved cysteine through the conserved F or W. The D gene is left open where the match is weak. Some rows mark clone size as missing; the rest say once, few, many or name a class of expanded clone.

TRBJ1-2 | TRBV7-9 | - | TRBD1 | CASSPPRTGTLWGYTF | TGTGCCAGCAGCCCACCCCGGACAGGGACCCTCTGGGGCTACACCTTC
TRBJ2-1 | TRBV10-3 | - | TRBD2 | CAIKLAGTDEQFF | TGTGCCATCAAACTAGCGGGAACCGATGAGCAGTTCTTC
TRBJ1-5 | TRBV6-5 | - | - | CASSFGGWGQPQHF | TGTGCCAGCAGTTTCGGGGGGTGGGGTCAGCCCCAGCATTTT
TRBJ2-1 | TRBV5-1 | - | - | CASSLGRTSYNEQFF | TGCGCCAGCAGCTTGGGGAGGACCTCCTACAATGAGCAGTTCTTC
TRBJ1-2 | TRBV21-1 | - | - | CASSVRDRLQYGYTF | TGTGCCAGCAGCGTCCGGGACAGGCTACAATATGGCTACACCTTC
TRBJ2-7 | TRBV7-9 | - | - | CASSPGSQGFHEQYF | TGTGCCAGCAGCCCCGGATCGCAGGGGTTCCACGAGCAGTACTTC
TRBJ2-3 | TRBV29-1 | once | - | CSVEGQGGLTDTQYF | TGCAGCGTTGAAGGACAGGGAGGCCTCACAGATACGCAGTATTTT
TRBJ1-1 | TRBV5-4 | - | - | CASSPGGGVWTEAFF | TGTGCCAGCAGCCCTGGGGGGGGCGTTTGGACTGAAGCTTTCTTT
TRBJ2-1 | TRBV7-3 | once | TRBD2 | CASSIGLAGVSEQFF | TGTGCCAGCAGCATAGGACTAGCGGGAGTAAGTGAGCAGTTCTTC
TRBJ1-1 | TRBV24-1 | - | TRBD1 | CATSDHGQGGRDTEAFF | TGTGCCACCAGTGATCATGGACAGGGTGGAAGGGACACTGAAGCTTTCTTT
TRBJ1-4 | TRBV28 | - | - | CASSTSGPATNEKLFF | TGTGCCAGCAGTACCTCAGGGCCCGCAACTAATGAAAAACTGTTTTTT
TRBJ2-1 | TRBV10-1 | - | - | CASRPGLGNEQFF | TGCGCCAGCAGACCCGGGCTCGGGAATGAGCAGTTCTTC
TRBJ2-3 | TRBV9 | once | TRBD2 | CASSVGLAGTDTQYF | TGTGCCAGCAGCGTTGGCCTAGCGGGCACAGATACGCAGTATTTT
TRBJ1-1 | TRBV18 | - | - | CASRGSGLEAFF | TGTGCCAGCAGGGGTTCAGGCCTGGAAGCTTTCTTT
TRBJ2-5 | TRBV19 | - | - | CASSMGSGGGRETQYF | TGTGCCAGTAGTATGGGGAGCGGAGGGGGACGAGAGACCCAGTACTTC
TRBJ2-5 | TRBV7-9 | - | - | CASSLGFGGNPTQYF | TGTGCCAGCAGCTTAGGTTTTGGGGGGAACCCGACCCAGTACTTC
TRBJ1-2 | TRBV7-3 | - | - | CASSPRGASDQHGYTF | TGTGCCAGCAGCCCCCGGGGGGCCAGCGATCAACATGGCTACACCTTC
TRBJ2-2 | TRBV5-1 | - | - | CASSLAAGLSGELFF | TGCGCCAGCAGCTTGGCGGCAGGGTTGTCCGGGGAGCTGTTTTTT
TRBJ2-5 | TRBV4-1 | - | - | CASSQAELKETQYF | TGCGCCAGCAGCCAAGCGGAGCTAAAGGAGACCCAGTACTTC
TRBJ1-2 | TRBV5-1 | - | TRBD1 | CASSLGQGRGYGYTF | TGCGCCAGCAGCCTCGGACAGGGCCGGGGCTATGGCTACACCTTC
TRBJ1-1 | TRBV29-1 | - | - | CSVGVTDEAFF | TGCAGCGTTGGAGTAACCGATGAAGCTTTCTTT
TRBJ1-1 | TRBV29-1 | - | - | CSVRTQMNTEAFF | TGCAGCGTTAGGACACAAATGAACACTGAAGCTTTCTTT
TRBJ1-4 | TRBV7-6 | - | - | CASSFQEKLFF | TGTGCCAGCAGCTTCCAGGAAAAACTGTTTTTT
TRBJ2-4 | TRBV24-1 | - | - | CATSDAGPAKNIQYF | TGTGCCACCAGTGATGCCGGGCCGGCCAAAAACATTCAGTACTTC
TRBJ2-3 | TRBV19 | - | - | CASSPLDYTDTQYF | TGTGCCAGTAGTCCCCTAGACTACACAGATACGCAGTATTTT
TRBJ1-2 | TRBV3-1/TRBV3-2 | - | - | CASSFQLRTANYGYTF | TGTGCCAGCAGCTTCCAGTTACGGACAGCTAACTATGGCTACACCTTC
TRBJ2-2 | TRBV6-5 | few | - | CASSRVQGDTGELFF | TGTGCCAGCAGTCGCGTACAGGGCGACACCGGGGAGCTGTTTTTT
TRBJ2-3 | TRBV13 | - | - | CASSLGPGTDTRYF | TGTGCCAGCAGCTTAGGTCCCGGCACAGATACGCGGTATTTT
TRBJ2-7 | TRBV30 | - | - | CAWSGGPYEQYF | TGTGCCTGGAGTGGAGGACCCTACGAGCAGTACTTC
TRBJ2-7 | TRBV11-2 | - | - | CASSFHLGLAYEQYF | TGTGCCAGCAGCTTTCATCTGGGGCTAGCCTACGAGCAGTACTTC
TRBJ2-2 | TRBV24-1 | - | - | CATSDELAGELFF | TGTGCCACCAGTGATGAGCTGGCCGGGGAGCTGTTTTTT
TRBJ2-7 | TRBV18 | - | TRBD2 | CASSPSTLLAGGSQQYF | TGTGCCAGCTCACCCTCGACCCTACTAGCGGGAGGGAGTCAGCAGTACTTC
TRBJ2-1 | TRBV15 | - | TRBD2 | CATSREGLAGAARYNEQFF | TGTGCCACCAGCAGAGAGGGACTAGCGGGCGCGGCCCGTTACAATGAGCAGTTCTTC
TRBJ1-6 | TRBV6-5 | - | - | CASSPGAVSNSPLHF | TGTGCCAGCAGCCCGGGGGCGGTTTCGAATTCACCCCTCCACTTT
TRBJ1-4 | TRBV6-5 | - | - | CASNETPNGGEKLFF | TGTGCCAGCAACGAGACACCTAATGGTGGTGAAAAACTGTTTTTT
TRBJ2-7 | TRBV2 | - | TRBD2 | CASSEARLAGESYEQYF | TGTGCCAGCAGTGAAGCGAGACTAGCGGGAGAGTCCTACGAGCAGTACTTC
TRBJ1-2 | TRBV9 | - | - | CASSKSWGPLGYTF | TGTGCCAGCAGCAAAAGTTGGGGTCCATTGGGCTACACCTTC
TRBJ1-4 | TRBV27 | - | - | CASNLGQSNEKLFF | TGTGCCAGCAACCTCGGACAGTCAAATGAAAAACTGTTTTTT
TRBJ2-1 | TRBV28 | - | - | CASSRNRDWPYNEQFF | TGTGCCAGCAGCCGCAACCGGGACTGGCCCTACAATGAGCAGTTCTTC
TRBJ1-6 | TRBV9 | - | - | CASSPPEGSPLHF | TGTGCCAGCAGCCCCCCCGAAGGCTCACCCCTCCACTTT
TRBJ1-1 | TRBV18 | - | TRBD1 | CASSPSLTGWAVEAFF | TGTGCCAGCTCACCTTCCCTGACAGGGTGGGCTGTTGAAGCTTTCTTT
TRBJ1-5 | TRBV19 | - | TRBD1 | CASTLGQGGQPQHF | TGTGCCAGTACCCTGGGACAGGGTGGCCAGCCCCAGCATTTT
TRBJ1-2 | TRBV2 | - | - | CASSEARSYGYTF | TGTGCCAGCAGTGAAGCGAGGAGCTATGGCTACACCTTC
TRBJ2-7 | TRBV28 | - | - | CASSLPYEQYF | TGTGCCAGCAGTTTACCATACGAGCAGTACTTC
TRBJ1-2 | TRBV19 | few | - | CASSIGFANGYTF | TGTGCCAGTAGTATTGGATTCGCGAACGGCTACACCTTC
TRBJ1-2 | TRBV7-8 | - | - | CASSLASMGGYTF | TGTGCCAGCAGCTTGGCGAGCATGGGGGGCTACACCTTC